This TCR beta chain was identified in a study of T cell responses to AZD1222 COVID-19 vaccine. The analysis combined second doses at about 4 or about 12 weeks. Assay used: immunoSEQ multiplex PCR; TCRdb lists only in-frame clones, some missing. The table has roughly 120,000 clones, roughly 91% seen once; the top ten hold roughly 3.8%. Points from the study as a whole: In the spike-specific TCR repertoire, nearly half reportedly target unmutated variant regions. The donors showed a predominance of white British ancestry and of females, with possible underestimation of clonal diversity. Only five or six AZD1222 recipients were seropositive at baseline.

Germline V gene sequence: CDR1 SGHTA, CDR2 FQGNSA. CDR3 length: 18 amino acids. The V gene lost 4 bases and the J gene lost 4 bases, with 22 bases spanning the gap. As for this clone: What it recognizes is unknown.

Sequencing was performed on peripheral blood, taken 28 days after the second AZD1222 dose. The V and J genes are TRBV7-2 and TRBJ1-4, with D possibly matching TRBD1 (6 bases). This sequence originates from an adult who received the AZD1222 COVID-19 vaccine. In DNA form, the CDR3 reads TGTGCCAGCAGCTCCTACAGGGCCGGTTATCCCCTTAATGAAAAACTGTTTTTT. Translated: CASSSYRAGYPLNEKLFF.